This T cell receptor (beta chain) derives from a study of shared clonotypes between healthy human individuals. Repertoires were generated with immunoSEQ multiplex PCR, while TCRdb's copy carries only in-frame clones and drops some. The repertoire holds about 2.4 million clones, with 85% to 95% as singletons. CDR3 size: 15 residues. Trimming removed 2 bases from V and 11 bases from J, with 21 bases in between. Looked up from germline, CDR1 is WSHSY and CDR2 is SAAADI. The sample taken for sequencing was naive CD4+ T cells sorted from blood. The subset was: CD45RA+ positively selected. The gene calls are TRBV10-2 and TRBJ2-5; D is possibly TRBD2 (5 bases). This TCR was sampled from a young man in good health. The CDR3 DNA is TGCGCCAGCAGTGAGGTCGGGCGGGCCGGGTTCGGGCAGTACTTC. Translation: CASSEVGRAGFGQYF.